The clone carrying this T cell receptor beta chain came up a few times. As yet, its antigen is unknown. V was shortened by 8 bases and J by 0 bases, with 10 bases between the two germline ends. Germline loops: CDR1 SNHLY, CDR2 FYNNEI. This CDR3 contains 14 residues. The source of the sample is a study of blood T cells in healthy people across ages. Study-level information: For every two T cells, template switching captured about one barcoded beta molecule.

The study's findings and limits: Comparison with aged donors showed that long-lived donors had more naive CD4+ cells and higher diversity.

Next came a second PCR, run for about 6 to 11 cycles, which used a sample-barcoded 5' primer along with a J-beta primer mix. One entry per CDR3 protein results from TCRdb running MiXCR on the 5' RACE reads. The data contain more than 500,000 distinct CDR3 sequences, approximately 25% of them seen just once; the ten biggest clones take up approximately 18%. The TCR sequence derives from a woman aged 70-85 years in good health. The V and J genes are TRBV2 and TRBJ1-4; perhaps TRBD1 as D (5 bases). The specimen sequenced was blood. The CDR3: CASRWTPTNEKLFF. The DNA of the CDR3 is TGTGCCAGCCGTTGGACACCAACTAATGAAAAACTGTTTTTT.